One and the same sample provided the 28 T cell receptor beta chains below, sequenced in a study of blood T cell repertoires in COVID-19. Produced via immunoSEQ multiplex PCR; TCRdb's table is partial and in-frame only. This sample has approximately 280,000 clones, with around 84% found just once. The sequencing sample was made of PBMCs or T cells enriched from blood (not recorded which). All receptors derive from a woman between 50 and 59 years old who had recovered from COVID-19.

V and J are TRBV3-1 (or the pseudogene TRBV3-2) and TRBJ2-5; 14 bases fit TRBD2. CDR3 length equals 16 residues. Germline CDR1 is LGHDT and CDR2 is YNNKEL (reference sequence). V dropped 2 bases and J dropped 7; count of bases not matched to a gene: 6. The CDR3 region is CASSQQGLAGVGTQYF. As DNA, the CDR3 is TGTGCCAGCAGCCAACAGGGACTAGCGGGGGTTGGGACCCAGTACTTC.

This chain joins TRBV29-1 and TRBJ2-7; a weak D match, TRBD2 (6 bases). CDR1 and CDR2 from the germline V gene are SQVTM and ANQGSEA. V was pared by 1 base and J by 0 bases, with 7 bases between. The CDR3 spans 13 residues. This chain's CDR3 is CSVEGGDSYEQYF. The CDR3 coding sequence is TGCAGCGTTGAAGGCGGGGACTCCTACGAGCAGTACTTC.

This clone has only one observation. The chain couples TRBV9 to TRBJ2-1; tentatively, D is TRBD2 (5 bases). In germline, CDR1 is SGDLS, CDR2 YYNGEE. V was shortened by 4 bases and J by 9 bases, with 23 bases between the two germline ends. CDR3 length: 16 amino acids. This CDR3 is CASSPRRVGYAGEQFF. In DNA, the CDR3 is TGTGCCAGCAGCCCTCGGCGGGTGGGGTACGCCGGTGAGCAGTTCTTC.

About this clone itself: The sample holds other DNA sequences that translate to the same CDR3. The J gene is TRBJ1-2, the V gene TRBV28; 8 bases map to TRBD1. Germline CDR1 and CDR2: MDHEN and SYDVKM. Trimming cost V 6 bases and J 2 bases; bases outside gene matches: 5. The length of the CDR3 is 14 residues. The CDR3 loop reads CASSLGQANYGYTF. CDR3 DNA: TGTGCCAGCAGCCTGGGACAGGCAAACTATGGCTACACCTTC.

The CDR3: CASSGAAGPQHF. The CDR3 DNA follows: TGTGCCAGCAGCGGGGCTGCGGGCCCCCAGCATTTT. The genes are TRBV9 and TRBJ1-5; no clear D. The CDR3 covers 12 residues. V lost 3 bases and J 10 bases, leaving 11 bases between the germline ends. Germline V lookup: CDR1 SGDLS, CDR2 YYNGEE.

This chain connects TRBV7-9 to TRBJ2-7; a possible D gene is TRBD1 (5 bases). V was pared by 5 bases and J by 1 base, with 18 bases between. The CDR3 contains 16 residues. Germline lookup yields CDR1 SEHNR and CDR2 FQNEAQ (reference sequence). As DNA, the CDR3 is TGTGCCAGCAGCCCAATTACAGGCGTCTGGTCCTACGAGCAGTACTTC. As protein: CASSPITGVWSYEQYF. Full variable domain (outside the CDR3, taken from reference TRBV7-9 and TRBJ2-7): DTGVSQNPRHKITKRGQNVTFRCDPISEHNRLYWYRQTLGQGPEFLTYFQNEAQLEKSRLLSDRFSAERPKGSFSTLEIQRTEQGDSAMYLCASSPITGVWSYEQYFGPGTRLTVT.

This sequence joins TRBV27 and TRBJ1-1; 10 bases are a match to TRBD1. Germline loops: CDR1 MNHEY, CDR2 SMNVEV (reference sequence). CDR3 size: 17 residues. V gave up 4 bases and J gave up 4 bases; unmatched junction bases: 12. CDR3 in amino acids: CASSWVMLRDRGTEAFF. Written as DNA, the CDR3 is TGTGCCAGCAGTTGGGTGATGCTAAGGGACAGGGGCACTGAAGCTTTCTTT.

Here the CDR3 reads CASSPRQGVTGEQFF. In DNA form, the CDR3 reads TGTGCCAGCTCTCCAAGACAGGGCGTAACCGGCGAGCAGTTCTTC. This chain uses TRBV18 with TRBJ2-1, with 7 bases lining up with TRBD1. CDR3 length equals 15 residues. With 6 bases clipped from V and 10 bases from J, the junction kept 15 bases outside the gene matches. From germline, CDR1 is KGHSH and CDR2 LQKENI.

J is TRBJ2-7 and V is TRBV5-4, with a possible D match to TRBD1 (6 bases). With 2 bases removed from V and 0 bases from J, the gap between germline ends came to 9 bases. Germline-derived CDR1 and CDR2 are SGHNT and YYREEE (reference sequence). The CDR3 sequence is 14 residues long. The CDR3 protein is CASSLDRRSYEQYF. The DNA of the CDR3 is TGTGCCAGCAGCTTAGACAGGCGCTCCTACGAGCAGTACTTC.

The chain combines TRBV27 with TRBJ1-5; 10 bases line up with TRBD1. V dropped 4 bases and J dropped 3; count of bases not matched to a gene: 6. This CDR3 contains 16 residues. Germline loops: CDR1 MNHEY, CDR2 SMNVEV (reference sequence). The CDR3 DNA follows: TGTGCCAGCAGTTCGCTGGACAGGGGGAACAATCAGCCCCAGCATTTT. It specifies CASSSLDRGNNQPQHF.

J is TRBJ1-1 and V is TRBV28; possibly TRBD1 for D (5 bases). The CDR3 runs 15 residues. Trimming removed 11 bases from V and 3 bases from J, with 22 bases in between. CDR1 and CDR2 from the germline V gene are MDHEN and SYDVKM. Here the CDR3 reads CAGGGVGASDTEAFF. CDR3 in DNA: TGTGCCGGTGGGGGGGTGGGAGCCTCGGACACTGAAGCTTTCTTT.

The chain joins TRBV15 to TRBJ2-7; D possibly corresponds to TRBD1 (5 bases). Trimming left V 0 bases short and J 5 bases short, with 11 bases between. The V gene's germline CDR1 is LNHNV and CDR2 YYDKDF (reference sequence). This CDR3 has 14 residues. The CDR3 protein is CATSRDRTSHEQYF. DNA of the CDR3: TGTGCCACCAGCAGAGATCGGACATCCCACGAGCAGTACTTC.

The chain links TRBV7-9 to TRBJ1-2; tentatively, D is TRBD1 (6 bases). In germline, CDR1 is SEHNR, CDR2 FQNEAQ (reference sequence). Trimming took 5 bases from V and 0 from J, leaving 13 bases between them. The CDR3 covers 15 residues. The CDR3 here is CASSEGQTSNYGYTF. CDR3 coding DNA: TGTGCCAGCAGCGAGGGACAAACCTCTAACTATGGCTACACCTTC.

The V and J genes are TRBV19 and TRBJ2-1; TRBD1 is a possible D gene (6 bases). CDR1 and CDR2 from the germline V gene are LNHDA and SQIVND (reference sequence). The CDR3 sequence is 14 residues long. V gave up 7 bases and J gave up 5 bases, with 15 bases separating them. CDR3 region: CASNAGTTNNEQFF. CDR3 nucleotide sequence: TGTGCCAGTAATGCCGGGACAACAAACAATGAGCAGTTCTTC.

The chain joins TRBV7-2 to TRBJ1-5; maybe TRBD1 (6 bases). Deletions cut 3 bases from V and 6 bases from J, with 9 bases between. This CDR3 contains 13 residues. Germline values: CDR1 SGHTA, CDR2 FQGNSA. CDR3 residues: CASSFRGGQPQHF. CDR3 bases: TGTGCCAGCAGCTTCAGGGGCGGTCAGCCCCAGCATTTT.

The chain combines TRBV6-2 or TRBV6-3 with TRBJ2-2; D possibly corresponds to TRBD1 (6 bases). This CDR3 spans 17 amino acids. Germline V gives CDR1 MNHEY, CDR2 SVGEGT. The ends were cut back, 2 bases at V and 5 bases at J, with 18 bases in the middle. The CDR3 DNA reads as TGTGCCAGCAGTTACGGACACCAGGGGCGAGGTACCGGGGAGCTGTTTTTT. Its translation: CASSYGHQGRGTGELFF.

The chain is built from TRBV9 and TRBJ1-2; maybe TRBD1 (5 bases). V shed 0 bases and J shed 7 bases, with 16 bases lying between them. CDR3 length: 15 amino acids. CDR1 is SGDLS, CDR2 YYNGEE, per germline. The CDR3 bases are TGTGCCAGCAGCGTAGAGGGCAGGGCTTTAGGTGGCTACACCTTC. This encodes CASSVEGRALGGYTF. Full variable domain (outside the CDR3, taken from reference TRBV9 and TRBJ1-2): DSGVTQTPKHLITATGQRVTLRCSPRSGDLSVYWYQQSLDQGLQFLIQYYNGEERAKGNILERFSAQQFPDLHSELNLSSLELGDSALYFCASSVEGRALGGYTFGSGTRLTVV.

The CDR3, as DNA: TGTGCCTGGAGTGTAAGGACACTTAATTCACCCCTCCACTTT. It specifies CAWSVRTLNSPLHF. The chain recombines TRBV30 with TRBJ1-6; D perhaps matches TRBD1 (5 bases). The germline gives CDR1 GTSNPN, CDR2 SVGIG (reference sequence). The CDR3 runs to 14 residues. V dropped 0 bases and J dropped 6 bases, with 9 bases sitting between them.

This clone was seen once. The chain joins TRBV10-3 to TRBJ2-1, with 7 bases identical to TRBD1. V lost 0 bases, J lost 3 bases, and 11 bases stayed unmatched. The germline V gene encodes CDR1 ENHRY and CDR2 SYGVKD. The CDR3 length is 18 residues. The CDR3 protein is CAISESLTGTANYNEQFF. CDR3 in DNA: TGTGCCATCAGTGAGTCCCTGACCGGGACAGCTAACTACAATGAGCAGTTCTTC.

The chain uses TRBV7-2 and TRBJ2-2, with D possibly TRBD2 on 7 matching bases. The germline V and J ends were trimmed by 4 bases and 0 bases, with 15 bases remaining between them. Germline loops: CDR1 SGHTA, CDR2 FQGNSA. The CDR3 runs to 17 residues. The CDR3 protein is CASSSRGATANTGELFF. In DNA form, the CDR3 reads TGTGCCAGCAGCTCCCGGGGGGCTACCGCGAACACCGGGGAGCTGTTTTTT.

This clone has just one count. In DNA, the CDR3 is TGCGCCAGCAGCCAACCGACTAGCGGCTCCTACGAGCAGTACTTC. Translating it yields CASSQPTSGSYEQYF. The V call is TRBV4-1, the J call TRBJ2-7, with 9 bases lining up with TRBD2. The CDR3 length is 15 residues. The germline V gene encodes CDR1 MGHRA and CDR2 YSYEKL. The ends lost 2 bases at V and 0 bases at J; junction bases unmatched: 2.

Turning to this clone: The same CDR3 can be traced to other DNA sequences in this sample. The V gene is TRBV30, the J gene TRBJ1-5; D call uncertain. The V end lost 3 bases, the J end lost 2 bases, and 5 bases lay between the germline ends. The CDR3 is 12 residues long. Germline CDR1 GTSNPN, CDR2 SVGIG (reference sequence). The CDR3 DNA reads TGTGCCTGGAGCTCCGGCAATCAGCCCCAGCATTTT. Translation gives CAWSSGNQPQHF.

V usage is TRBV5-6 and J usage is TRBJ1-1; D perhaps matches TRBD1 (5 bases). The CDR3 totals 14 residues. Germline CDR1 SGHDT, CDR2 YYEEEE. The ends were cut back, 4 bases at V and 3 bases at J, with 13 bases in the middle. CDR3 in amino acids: CASSLGTSHTEAFF. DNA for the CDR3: TGTGCCAGCAGCCTGGGGACTTCACACACTGAAGCTTTCTTT.

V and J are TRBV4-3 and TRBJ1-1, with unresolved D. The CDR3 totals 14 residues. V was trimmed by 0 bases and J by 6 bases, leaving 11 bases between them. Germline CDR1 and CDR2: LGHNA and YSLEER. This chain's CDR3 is CASSQEMVGAEAFF. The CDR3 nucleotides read TGCGCCAGCAGCCAAGAAATGGTCGGGGCTGAAGCTTTCTTT.

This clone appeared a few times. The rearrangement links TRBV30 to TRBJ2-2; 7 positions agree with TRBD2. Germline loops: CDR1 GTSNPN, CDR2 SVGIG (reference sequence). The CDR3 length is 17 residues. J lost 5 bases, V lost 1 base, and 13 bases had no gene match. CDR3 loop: CAWSGGGDWIGTGELFF. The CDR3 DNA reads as TGTGCCTGGAGTGGGGGGGGAGACTGGATTGGAACCGGGGAGCTGTTTTTT.

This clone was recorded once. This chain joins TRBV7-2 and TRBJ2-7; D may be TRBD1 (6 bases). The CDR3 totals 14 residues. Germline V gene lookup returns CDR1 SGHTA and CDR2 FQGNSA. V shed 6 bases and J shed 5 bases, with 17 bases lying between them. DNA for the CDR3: TGTGCCAGCAGTAAATCATACAGGGTCCACGAGCAGTACTTC. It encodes CASSKSYRVHEQYF.

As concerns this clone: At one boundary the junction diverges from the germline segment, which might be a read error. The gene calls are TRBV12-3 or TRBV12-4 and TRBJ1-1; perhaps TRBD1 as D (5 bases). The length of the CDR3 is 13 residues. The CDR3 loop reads CASSLAGLREAFF. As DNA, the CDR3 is TGTGCCAGCAGTCTAGCGGGACTGAGAGAAGCTTTCTTT.

The CDR3 loop is CASSRKGTEGKVQYF. The CDR3 DNA sequence: TGTGCCAGCAGCCGAAAGGGGACGGAGGGGAAGGTGCAGTACTTC. The chain combines TRBV3-1 (or the pseudogene TRBV3-2) with TRBJ2-7, with D perhaps TRBD2 (6 bases). The germline gives CDR1 LGHDT, CDR2 YNNKEL (reference sequence). The CDR3 loop spans 15 amino acids. The V end lost 4 bases, the J end lost 9 bases, and 22 bases lay between the germline ends.